This T cell receptor beta chain stems from a study of Ad26.COV2.S vaccination and SARS-CoV-2 variants. CDR1 and CDR2 from the germline V gene are LNHDA and SQIVND (reference sequence). The CDR3 sequence is 17 residues long. V lost 4 bases, J lost 8 bases, and 14 bases stayed unmatched. Clones were read by immunoSEQ multiplex PCR, and TCRdb kept only the in-frame ones, dropping some. The data hold about 280,000 clones, with roughly 86% observed a single time. Study-wide points: The TCR-based breadth and depth measures might underestimate overall T cell responses.

The treatment denotes: 19 received Ad26.COV2.S at low or high dose, single or two shots; roughly 5 received placebo; per-sample allocation not given. Sampling happened 63 days after the first vaccine or placebo injection. This clone was recorded only once. The antigen is unknown. The chain uses TRBV19 and TRBJ1-2; 12 positions agree with TRBD1. This TCR came from a person aged 18-65 years who received the Ad26.COV2.S COVID-19 vaccine or a placebo. The sample here was peripheral blood, taken in a trial of Ad26.COV2.S vaccine versus placebo. CDR3 in DNA: TGTGCCAGTAGTAGAGACCCTTTCGGGACAGGGGGCCGAGGCTACACCTTC. Its protein is CASSRDPFGTGGRGYTF. The complete variable domain, with remaining parts taken from reference TRBV19 and TRBJ1-2, reads DGGITQSPKYLFRKEGQNVTLSCEQNLNHDAMYWYRQDPGQGLRLIYYSQIVNDFQKGDIAEGYSVSREKKESFPLTVTSAQKNPTAFYLCASSRDPFGTGGRGYTFGSGTRLTVV.